These T cell receptor beta chains were read from a single sample in a study of T cell responses to AZD1222 COVID-19 vaccine. The table came from immunoSEQ multiplex PCR; TCRdb's copy has only in-frame clones and leaves some out. The data hold more than 85,000 clones, with roughly 87% observed a single time. The sample was peripheral blood, taken on day 0 of AZD1222 vaccination. The receptors were gathered from an adult in good health. Each CDR3 is given with its conserved first and last residue.

v_gene | CDR3aa
TRBV4-1 | CASSQEGRGVDEQFF
TRBV9 | CASSSQTGVQETQYF
TRBV5-1 | CASSLRGGDTDTQYF
TRBV18 | CASSPPTNTDTQYF
TRBV11-2 | CASSFSGGRNEQYF
TRBV3-1/TRBV3-2 | CASSQGSPSPLHF
TRBV28 | CAISTFGRISGGYTF
TRBV28 | CASSYQDSYEQYF
TRBV9 | CASSRQSVNYGYTF
TRBV10-2 | CASRPSGIYNEQFF
TRBV7-2 | CASSSRLTGELFF
TRBV28 | CASSELGGGSWPQHF
TRBV5-1 | CASSLDRGTQPQHF
TRBV7-9 | CASSWDRGPGELFF
TRBV7-6 | CASSPRGLSYEQYF
TRBV5-1 | CASSSDRLTDTQYF
TRBV5-3 | CARSLVRSPSLCNQPQHF
TRBV19 | CASTPTGDYGYTF
TRBV5-6 | CASSLPGRTERSGNTIYF
TRBV5-1 | CASSLEWGAGELFF
TRBV2 | CASSEGGTNEKLFF
TRBV6-6 | CASSSTRGTDTQYF